The clone carrying this T cell receptor beta chain was counted many times. Antigen specificity is unknown. These data originate in a study of beta chain features in type 1 diabetes. Study-level results: Since sequencing was performed on cDNA, cells with high TCR expression could be over-represented.

Expressed TCRB transcripts were sequenced after all isolated RNA was converted to cDNA. Profiled with immunoSEQ multiplex PCR; TCRdb holds only in-frame clones, not every one. The profile shows 130,000 or so clones, approximately 9.2% of them singletons. Sequencing input: central memory CD4+ T cells from blood. The clonotype was recovered from a man younger than 35 in good health.

CDR3 residues: CASSFPGTSGGDTDTQYF. In DNA form, the CDR3 reads TGTGCCAGCAGCTTCCCCGGGACTAGCGGGGGGGACACAGATACGCAGTATTTT. The rearrangement uses TRBV7-9 and TRBJ2-3, with TRBD2 matching over 16 bases. Unmatched junction bases numbered 5, after V lost 3 bases and J lost 2 bases. Germline-derived CDR1 and CDR2 are SEHNR and FQNEAQ (reference sequence). The CDR3 has 18 residues.